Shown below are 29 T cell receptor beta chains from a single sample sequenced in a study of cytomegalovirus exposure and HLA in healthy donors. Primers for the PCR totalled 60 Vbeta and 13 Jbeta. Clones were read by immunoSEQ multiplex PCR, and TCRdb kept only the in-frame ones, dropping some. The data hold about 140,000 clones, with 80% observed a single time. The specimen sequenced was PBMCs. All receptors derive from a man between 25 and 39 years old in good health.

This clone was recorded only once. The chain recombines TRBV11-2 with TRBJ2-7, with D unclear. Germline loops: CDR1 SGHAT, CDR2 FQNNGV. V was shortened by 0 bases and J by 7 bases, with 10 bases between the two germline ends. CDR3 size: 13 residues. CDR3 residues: CASSLDPGTEQYF. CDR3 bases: TGTGCCAGCAGCTTAGATCCAGGAACAGAGCAGTACTTC.

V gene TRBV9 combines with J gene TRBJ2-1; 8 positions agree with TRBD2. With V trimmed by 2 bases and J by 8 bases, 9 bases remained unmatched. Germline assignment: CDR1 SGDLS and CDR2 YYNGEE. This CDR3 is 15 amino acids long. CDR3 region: CASSVFGGRHDEQFF. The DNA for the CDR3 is TGTGCCAGCAGCGTGTTCGGCGGGAGGCACGATGAGCAGTTCTTC.

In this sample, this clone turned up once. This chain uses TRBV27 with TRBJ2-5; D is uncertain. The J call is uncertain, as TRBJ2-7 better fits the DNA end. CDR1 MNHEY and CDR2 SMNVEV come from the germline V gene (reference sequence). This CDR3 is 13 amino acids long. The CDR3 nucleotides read TGTGCCAGCAGTTTATCGGTCCCCTTCGAGCAGTACTTC. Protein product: CASSLSVPFEQYF.

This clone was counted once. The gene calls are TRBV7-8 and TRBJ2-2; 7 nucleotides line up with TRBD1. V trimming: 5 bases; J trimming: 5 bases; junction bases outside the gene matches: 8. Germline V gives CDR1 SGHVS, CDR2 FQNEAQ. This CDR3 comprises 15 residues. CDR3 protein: CASSPDRVGTGELFF. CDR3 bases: TGTGCCAGCAGCCCTGACAGGGTTGGGACCGGGGAGCTGTTTTTT.

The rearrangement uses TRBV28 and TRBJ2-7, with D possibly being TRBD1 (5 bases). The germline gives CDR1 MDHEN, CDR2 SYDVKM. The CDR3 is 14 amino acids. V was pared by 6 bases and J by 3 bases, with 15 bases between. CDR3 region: CASRLLGQGYEQYF. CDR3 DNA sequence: TGTGCCAGCAGGCTCCTCGGGCAGGGCTACGAGCAGTACTTC.

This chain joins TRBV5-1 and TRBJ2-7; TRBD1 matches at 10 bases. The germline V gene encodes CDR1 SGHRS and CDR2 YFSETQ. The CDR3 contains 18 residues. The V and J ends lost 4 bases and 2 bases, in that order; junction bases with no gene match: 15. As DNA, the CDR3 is TGCGCCAGCAGCCCGGGGACAGGGGCCGGGAGGCGGCCCTACGAGCAGTACTTC. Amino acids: CASSPGTGAGRRPYEQYF. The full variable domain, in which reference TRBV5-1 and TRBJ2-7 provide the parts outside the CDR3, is KAGVTQTPRYLIKTRGQQVTLSCSPISGHRSVSWYQQTPGQGLQFLFEYFSETQRNKGNFPGRFSGRQFSNSRSEMNVSTLELGDSALYLCASSPGTGAGRRPYEQYFGPGTRLTVT.

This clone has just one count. The DNA of the CDR3 is TGTGCCAGCAGCTTGGAGACAGGGTATAGGCAAGAGACCCAGTACTTC. As protein: CASSLETGYRQETQYF. This chain links TRBV5-5 with TRBJ2-5, with 7 nucleotides matching TRBD1. Per germline, CDR1 SGHKS and CDR2 YYEKEE (reference sequence). J gave up 2 bases and V 0 bases, and 7 bases lay outside the gene matches. The CDR3 contains 16 residues.

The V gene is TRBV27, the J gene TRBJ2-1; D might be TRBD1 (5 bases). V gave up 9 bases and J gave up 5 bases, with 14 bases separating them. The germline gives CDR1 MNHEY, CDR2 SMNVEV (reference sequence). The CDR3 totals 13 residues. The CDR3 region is CASTHGAHNEQFF. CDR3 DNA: TGTGCCAGTACCCATGGGGCCCACAATGAGCAGTTCTTC.

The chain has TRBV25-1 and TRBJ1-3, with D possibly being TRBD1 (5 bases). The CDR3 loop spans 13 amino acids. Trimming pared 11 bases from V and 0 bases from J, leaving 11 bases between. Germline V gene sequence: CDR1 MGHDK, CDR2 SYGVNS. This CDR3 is CASQAYSGNTIYF. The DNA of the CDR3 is TGTGCCTCACAGGCATACTCTGGAAACACCATATATTTT. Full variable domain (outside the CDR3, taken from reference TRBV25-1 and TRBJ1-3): EADIYQTPRYLVIGTGKKITLECSQTMGHDKMYWYQQDPGMELHLIHYSYGVNSTEKGDLSSESTVSRIRTEHFPLTLESARPSHTSQYLCASQAYSGNTIYFGEGSWLTVV.

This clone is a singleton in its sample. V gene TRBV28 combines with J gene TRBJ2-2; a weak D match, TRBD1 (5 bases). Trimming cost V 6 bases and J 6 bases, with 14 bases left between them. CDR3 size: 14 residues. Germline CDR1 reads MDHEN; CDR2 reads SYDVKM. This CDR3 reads CASRASGSPGELFF. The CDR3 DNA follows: TGTGCCAGCAGAGCCTCAGGGTCTCCCGGGGAGCTGTTTTTT.

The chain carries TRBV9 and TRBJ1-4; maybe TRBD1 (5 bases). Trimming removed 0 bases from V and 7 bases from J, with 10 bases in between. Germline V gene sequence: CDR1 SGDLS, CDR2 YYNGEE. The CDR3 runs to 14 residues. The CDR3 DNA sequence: TGTGCCAGCAGCGTAGCCCAGGGTGCTGAAAAACTGTTTTTT. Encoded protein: CASSVAQGAEKLFF.

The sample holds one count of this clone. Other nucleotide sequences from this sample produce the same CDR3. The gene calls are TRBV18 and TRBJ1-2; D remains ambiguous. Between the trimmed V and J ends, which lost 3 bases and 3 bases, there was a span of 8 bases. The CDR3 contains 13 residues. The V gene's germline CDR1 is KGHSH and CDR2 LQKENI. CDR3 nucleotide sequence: TGTGCCAGCTCACCCCGACAAGACTATGGCTACACCTTC. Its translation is CASSPRQDYGYTF.

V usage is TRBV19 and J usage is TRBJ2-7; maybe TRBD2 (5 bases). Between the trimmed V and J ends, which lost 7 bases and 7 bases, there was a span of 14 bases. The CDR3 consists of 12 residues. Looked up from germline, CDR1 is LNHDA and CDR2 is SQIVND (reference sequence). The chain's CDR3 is CASIGGMGEQYF. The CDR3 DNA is TGTGCCAGTATAGGAGGAATGGGGGAGCAGTACTTC. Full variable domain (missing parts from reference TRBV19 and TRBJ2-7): DGGITQSPKYLFRKEGQNVTLSCEQNLNHDAMYWYRQDPGQGLRLIYYSQIVNDFQKGDIAEGYSVSREKKESFPLTVTSAQKNPTAFYLCASIGGMGEQYFGPGTRLTVT.

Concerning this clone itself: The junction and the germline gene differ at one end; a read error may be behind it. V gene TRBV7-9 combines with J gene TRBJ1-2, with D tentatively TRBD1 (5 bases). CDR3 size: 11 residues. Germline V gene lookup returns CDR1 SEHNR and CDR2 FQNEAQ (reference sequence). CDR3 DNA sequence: TGTGCCAGCAGCTCACTGGGGCTGCAGCCTTTC. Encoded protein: CASSSLGLQPF. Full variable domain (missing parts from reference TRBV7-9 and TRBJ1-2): DTGVSQNPRHKITKRGQNVTFRCDPISEHNRLYWYRQTLGQGPEFLTYFQNEAQLEKSRLLSDRFSAERPKGSFSTLEIQRTEQGDSAMYLCASSSLGLQPFGSGTRLTVV.

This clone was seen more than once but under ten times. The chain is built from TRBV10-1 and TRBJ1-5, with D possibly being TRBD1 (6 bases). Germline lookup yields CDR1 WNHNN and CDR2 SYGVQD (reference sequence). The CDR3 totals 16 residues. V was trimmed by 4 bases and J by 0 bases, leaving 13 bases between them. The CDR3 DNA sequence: TGCGCCAGCAGTGCACAGGGATCTAATAGCAATCAGCCCCAGCATTTT. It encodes CASSAQGSNSNQPQHF.

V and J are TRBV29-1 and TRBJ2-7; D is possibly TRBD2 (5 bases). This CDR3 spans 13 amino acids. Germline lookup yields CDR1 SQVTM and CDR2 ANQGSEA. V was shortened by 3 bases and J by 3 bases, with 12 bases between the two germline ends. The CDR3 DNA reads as TGCAGCGTTGAGTCTGCACGGGACTACGAGCAGTACTTC. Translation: CSVESARDYEQYF.

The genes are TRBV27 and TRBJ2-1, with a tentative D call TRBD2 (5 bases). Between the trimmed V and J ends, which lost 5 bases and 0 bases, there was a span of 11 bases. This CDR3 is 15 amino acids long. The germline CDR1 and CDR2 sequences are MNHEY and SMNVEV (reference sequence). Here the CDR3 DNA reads TGTGCCAGCAGTAAAGCGGCCAGCTCCTACAATGAGCAGTTCTTC. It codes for CASSKAASSYNEQFF.

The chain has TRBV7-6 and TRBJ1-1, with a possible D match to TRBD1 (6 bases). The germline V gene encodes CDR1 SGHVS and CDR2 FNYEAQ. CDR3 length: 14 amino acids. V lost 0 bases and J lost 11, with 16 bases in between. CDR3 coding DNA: TGTGCCAGCAGCTTAGCGAGTGGGGGCGGGGGTGCTTTCTTT. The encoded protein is CASSLASGGGGAFF.

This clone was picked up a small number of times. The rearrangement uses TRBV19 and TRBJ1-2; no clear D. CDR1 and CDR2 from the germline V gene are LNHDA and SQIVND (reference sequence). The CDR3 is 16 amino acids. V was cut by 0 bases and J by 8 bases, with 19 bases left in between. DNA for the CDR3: TGTGCCAGTAGTATAGATCGTGCGGGCATAGGAGACGGCTACACCTTC. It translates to CASSIDRAGIGDGYTF.

The CDR3 sequence is CASSQDEAGEQFF. The CDR3, as DNA: TGCGCCAGCAGCCAAGACGAAGCGGGTGAGCAGTTCTTC. The chain carries TRBV4-3 and TRBJ2-1; maybe TRBD2 (6 bases). The CDR3 is 13 residues long. The V end was cut by 0 bases, the J end by 9 bases, with 9 bases between. CDR1 and CDR2 (germline): LGHNA, YSLEER.

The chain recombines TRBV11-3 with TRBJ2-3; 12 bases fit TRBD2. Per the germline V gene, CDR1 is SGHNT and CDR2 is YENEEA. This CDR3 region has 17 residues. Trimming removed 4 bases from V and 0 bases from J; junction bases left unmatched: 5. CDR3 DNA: TGTGCCAGCAGCTCCGGACTAGCGGGACTTAGCACAGATACGCAGTATTTT. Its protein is CASSSGLAGLSTDTQYF. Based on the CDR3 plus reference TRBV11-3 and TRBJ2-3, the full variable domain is EAGVVQSPRYKIIEKKQPVAFWCNPISGHNTLYWYLQNLGQGPELLIRYENEEAVDDSQLPKDRFSAERLKGVDSTLKIQPAELGDSAVYLCASSSGLAGLSTDTQYFGPGTRLTVL.

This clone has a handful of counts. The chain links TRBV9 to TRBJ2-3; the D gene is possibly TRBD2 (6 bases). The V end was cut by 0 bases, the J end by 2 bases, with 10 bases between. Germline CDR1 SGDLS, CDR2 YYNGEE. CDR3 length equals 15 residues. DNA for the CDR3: TGTGCCAGCAGCGTAGCGGGCGGGAACACAGATACGCAGTATTTT. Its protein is CASSVAGGNTDTQYF.

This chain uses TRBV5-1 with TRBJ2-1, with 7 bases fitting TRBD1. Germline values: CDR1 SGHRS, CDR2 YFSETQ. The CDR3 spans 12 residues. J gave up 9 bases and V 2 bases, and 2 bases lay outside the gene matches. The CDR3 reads CASSLAGGEQFF. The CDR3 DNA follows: TGCGCCAGCAGCTTAGCAGGGGGTGAGCAGTTCTTC.

The CDR3 sequence is CATSEASPTDTQYF. The CDR3 DNA reads TGTGCCACCTCTGAGGCTAGCCCGACAGATACGCAGTATTTT. V gene TRBV2 combines with J gene TRBJ2-3; a possible D gene is TRBD2 (5 bases). The CDR3 is 14 residues long. Germline assignment: CDR1 SNHLY and CDR2 FYNNEI. The ends were cut back, 10 bases at V and 3 bases at J, with 17 bases in the middle.

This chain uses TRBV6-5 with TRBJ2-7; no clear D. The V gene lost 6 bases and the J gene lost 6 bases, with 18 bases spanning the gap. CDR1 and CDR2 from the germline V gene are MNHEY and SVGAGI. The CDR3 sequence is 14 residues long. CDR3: CASRFDPLPGEQYF. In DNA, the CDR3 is TGTGCCAGCAGATTCGATCCCCTTCCCGGCGAGCAGTACTTC.

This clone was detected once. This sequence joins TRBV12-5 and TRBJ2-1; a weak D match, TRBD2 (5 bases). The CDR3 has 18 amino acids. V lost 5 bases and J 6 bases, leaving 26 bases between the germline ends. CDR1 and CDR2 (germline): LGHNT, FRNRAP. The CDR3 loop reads CASGQASRGLLGSNEQFF. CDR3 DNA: TGTGCTAGTGGTCAAGCCAGTCGAGGGCTATTGGGTTCCAATGAGCAGTTCTTC. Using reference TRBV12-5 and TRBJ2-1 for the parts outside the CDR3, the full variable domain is DARVTQTPRHKVTEMGQEVTMRCQPILGHNTVFWYRQTMMQGLELLAYFRNRAPLDDSGMPKDRFSAEMPDATLATLKIQPSEPRDSAVYFCASGQASRGLLGSNEQFFGPGTRLTVL.

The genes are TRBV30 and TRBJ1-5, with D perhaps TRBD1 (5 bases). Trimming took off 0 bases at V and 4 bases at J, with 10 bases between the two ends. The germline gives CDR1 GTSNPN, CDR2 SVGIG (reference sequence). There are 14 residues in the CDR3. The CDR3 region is CAWSVGGLNQPQHF. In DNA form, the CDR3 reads TGTGCCTGGAGTGTGGGGGGTTTGAATCAGCCCCAGCATTTT.

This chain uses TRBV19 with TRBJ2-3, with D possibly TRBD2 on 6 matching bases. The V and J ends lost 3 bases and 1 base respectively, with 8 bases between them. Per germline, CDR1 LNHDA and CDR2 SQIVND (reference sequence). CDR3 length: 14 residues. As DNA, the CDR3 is TGTGCCAGTAGTATCCCTAGCGGCACAGATACGCAGTATTTT. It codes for CASSIPSGTDTQYF.

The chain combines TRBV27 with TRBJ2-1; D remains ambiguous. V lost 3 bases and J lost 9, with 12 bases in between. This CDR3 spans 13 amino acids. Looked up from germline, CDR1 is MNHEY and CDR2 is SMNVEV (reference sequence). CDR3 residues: CASSFSPVSEQFF. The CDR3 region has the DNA TGTGCCAGCAGTTTCTCGCCTGTGAGTGAGCAGTTCTTC.